Sequencing of this T cell receptor beta chain was carried out in a study of T cell responses to AZD1222 COVID-19 vaccine. General study points: Repertoires in all cases were sampled only once the peak T cell response had passed. Donors were largely white British and mainly female; clonal diversity was possibly underestimated.

Method: immunoSEQ multiplex PCR; TCRdb's copy keeps in-frame clones and lacks some. Of 110,000 to 150,000 clones listed, about 86% were seen once; the top ten hold roughly 3.8%. This clone was detected only a few times. Its antigen is unidentified. With 7 bases removed from V and 0 bases from J, the gap between germline ends came to 12 bases. The CDR3 consists of 13 residues. Germline-derived CDR1 and CDR2 are SQVTM and ANQGSEA. This receptor was obtained from an adult in good health. The chain carries TRBV29-1 and TRBJ1-2; D unclear. This specimen consisted of peripheral blood, obtained on day 0 of AZD1222 vaccination. In DNA form, the CDR3 reads TGCAGCGCTAAGGAGTTAGCTAACTATGGCTACACCTTC. It encodes CSAKELANYGYTF.